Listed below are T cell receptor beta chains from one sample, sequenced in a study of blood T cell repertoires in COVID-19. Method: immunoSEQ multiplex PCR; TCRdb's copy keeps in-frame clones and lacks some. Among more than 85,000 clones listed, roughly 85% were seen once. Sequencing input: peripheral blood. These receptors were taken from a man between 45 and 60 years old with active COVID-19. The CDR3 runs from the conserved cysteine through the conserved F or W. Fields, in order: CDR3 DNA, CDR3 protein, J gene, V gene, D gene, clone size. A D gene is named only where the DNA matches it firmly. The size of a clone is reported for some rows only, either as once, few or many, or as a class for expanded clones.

TGTGCCAGCAGTACACATCGGGACAGCCTTTACGAGCAGTACTTC,CASSTHRDSLYEQYF,TRBJ2-7,TRBV5-4,TRBD1,NA
TGTGCCAGCAGCCGGTCAATCACTACAGATACGCAGTATTTT,CASSRSITTDTQYF,TRBJ2-3,TRBV11-2,NA,NA
TGTGCCAGCAGCTTGGAAAGGGGGCCTAATGAAAAACTGTTTTTT,CASSLERGPNEKLFF,TRBJ1-4,TRBV5-4,TRBD1,NA
TGTGCCAGCAACAGAGAGATGAACACCGGGGAGCTGTTTTTT,CASNREMNTGELFF,TRBJ2-2,TRBV6-6,NA,few
TGTGCCAGCAGTCAACGGGACAGGGGGAACCCTTTCTCCTACAATGAGCAGTTCTTC,CASSQRDRGNPFSYNEQFF,TRBJ2-1,TRBV6-6,TRBD1,NA
TGTGCCAGCAGCTTGGAATCCTGGGGGCGGCTGAACACTGAAGCTTTCTTT,CASSLESWGRLNTEAFF,TRBJ1-1,TRBV5-6,NA,NA
TGTGCCACCGCGGGGGGCGCGGGGGCCAACGTCCTGACTTTC,CATAGGAGANVLTF,TRBJ2-6,TRBV6-5,TRBD2,NA
TGTGCCAGCAGTTTTGCAGAGCGGGGGGGTATAGCCAAAAACATTCAGTACTTC,CASSFAERGGIAKNIQYF,TRBJ2-4,TRBV27,TRBD2,NA
TGCGCCAGCAGCCAAGGAACAGGGTTGAGTGGCACCGGGGAGCTGTTTTTT,CASSQGTGLSGTGELFF,TRBJ2-2,TRBV4-1,NA,many
TGTGCCAGTAGTATTAGAAGGCAGGGCGGAGATACGCAGTATTTT,CASSIRRQGGDTQYF,TRBJ2-3,TRBV19,NA,NA
TGTGCCAGCGGACAGGGGGCAGTTACTGAAGCTTTCTTT,CASGQGAVTEAFF,TRBJ1-1,TRBV10-3,TRBD1,NA
TGCGCCAGCAGCTTTCCCCGGCGGCTGGCGGGTCAAGAGACCCAGTACTTC,CASSFPRRLAGQETQYF,TRBJ2-5,TRBV5-1,NA,NA
TGTGCCAGCAGCGTAGTGGGGGCGAACTATGGCTACACCTTC,CASSVVGANYGYTF,TRBJ1-2,TRBV9,NA,NA
TGTGCCAGCAGTTTATGGGGCGGGGGCATGAGTGAGCAGTTCTTC,CASSLWGGGMSEQFF,TRBJ2-1,TRBV28,NA,NA
TGTGCCAGCAGTTCGACTAGCGGACTTTCCTACAATGAGCAGTTCTTC,CASSSTSGLSYNEQFF,TRBJ2-1,TRBV6-6,TRBD2,NA
TGTGCCAGCAGTTTGGAGATGGGTCAGCCCCAGCATTTT,CASSLEMGQPQHF,TRBJ1-5,TRBV12-3/TRBV12-4,NA,NA
TGTGCCAGCCGGACAAACACCGGGGAGCTGTTTTTT,CASRTNTGELFF,TRBJ2-2,TRBV6-5,NA,NA
TGTGCCAGCAGCTTGGAGGGAAAGACAGATACGCAGTATTTT,CASSLEGKTDTQYF,TRBJ2-3,TRBV7-3,NA,NA
TGTGCCACCAGCAGAGATTTTCGGCGGGAGAAGGAAAAACTGTTTTTT,CATSRDFRREKEKLFF,TRBJ1-4,TRBV15,NA,once
TGTGCCAGTGACCATGGACAAATGAACACTGAAGCTTTCTTT,CASDHGQMNTEAFF,TRBJ1-1,TRBV19,NA,NA
TGCGCCACCCAGGGGGCCCAGCGATTTGCTTTCTTT,CATQGAQRFAFF,TRBJ1-1,TRBV10-1,TRBD1,once
TGTGCCAGCTTTGTACCGGGAGGGACTGAAGCTTTCTTT,CASFVPGGTEAFF,TRBJ1-1,TRBV6-5,NA,NA
TGTGCCTGGGGGACAGTCTCTGGAAACACCATATATTTT,CAWGTVSGNTIYF,TRBJ1-3,TRBV30,TRBD1,NA
TGTGCCAGCAGCTTCCCCGCGGACACTCGACGAACGATTTTT,CASSFPADTRRTIF,TRBJ2-2,TRBV5-5,NA,NA
TGTGCCAGCAGTGACCGCCCCACTCCTTGGGAGACCCAGTACTTC,CASSDRPTPWETQYF,TRBJ2-5,TRBV6-1,NA,once
TGTGCCAGCAAGGGGGCGCAGGACACTGAAGCTTTCTTT,CASKGAQDTEAFF,TRBJ1-1,TRBV6-5,TRBD1,NA
TGTGCCACCGACAGGGGGGACTATGGCTACACCTTC,CATDRGDYGYTF,TRBJ1-2,TRBV19,TRBD1,NA
TGTGCCAGCAGCCGAGCCGAGGTAGGGACAGGGCGAGAAGTTGGTGGAAACACCATATATTTT,CASSRAEVGTGREVGGNTIYF,TRBJ1-3,TRBV6-6,TRBD1,NA
TGCGCCAGCAGCGCCGCCGGGACAGGGAGTACCGGGGAGCTGTTTTTT,CASSAAGTGSTGELFF,TRBJ2-2,TRBV5-1,TRBD1,NA